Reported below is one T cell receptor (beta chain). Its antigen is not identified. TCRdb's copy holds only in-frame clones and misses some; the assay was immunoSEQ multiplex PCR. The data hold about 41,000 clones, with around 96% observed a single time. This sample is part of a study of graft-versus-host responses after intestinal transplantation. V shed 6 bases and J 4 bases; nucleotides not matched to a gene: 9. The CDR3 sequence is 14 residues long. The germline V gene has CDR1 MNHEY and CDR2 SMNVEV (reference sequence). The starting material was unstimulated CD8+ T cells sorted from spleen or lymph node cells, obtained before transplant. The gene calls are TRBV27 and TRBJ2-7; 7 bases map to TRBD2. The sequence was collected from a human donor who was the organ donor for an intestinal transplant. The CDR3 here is CASRMAASGYEQYF. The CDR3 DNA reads TGTGCCAGCAGAATGGCGGCTAGCGGTTACGAGCAGTACTTC.